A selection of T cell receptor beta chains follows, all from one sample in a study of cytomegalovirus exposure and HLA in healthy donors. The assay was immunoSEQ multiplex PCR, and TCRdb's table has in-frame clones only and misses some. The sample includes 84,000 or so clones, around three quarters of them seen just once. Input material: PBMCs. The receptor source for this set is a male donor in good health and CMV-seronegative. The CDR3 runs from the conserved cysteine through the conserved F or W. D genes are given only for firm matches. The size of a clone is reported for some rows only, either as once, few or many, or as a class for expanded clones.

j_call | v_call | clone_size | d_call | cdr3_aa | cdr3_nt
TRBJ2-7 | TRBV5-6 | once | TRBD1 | CASSFGTARAKYF | TGTGCCAGCAGCTTCGGGACAGCACGGGCTAAGTACTTC
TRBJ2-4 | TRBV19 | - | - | CASSIIPGPGEAKNIQYF | TGTGCCAGTAGTATAATCCCCGGCCCGGGGGAAGCCAAAAACATTCAGTACTTC
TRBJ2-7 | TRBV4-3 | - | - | CASSQAGTDASEQYF | TGCGCCAGCAGCCAAGCCGGGACTGACGCATCGGAGCAGTACTTC
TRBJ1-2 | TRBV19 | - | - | CASSISTLPYGYTF | TGTGCCAGTAGTATATCCACGCTACCCTATGGCTACACCTTC
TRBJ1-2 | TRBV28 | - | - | CASSPRTPNYGYTF | TGTGCCAGCAGTCCAAGGACACCTAACTATGGCTACACCTTC
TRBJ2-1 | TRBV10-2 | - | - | CASSDPTSDEQFF | TGCGCCAGCAGTGACCCGACTAGTGATGAGCAGTTCTTC
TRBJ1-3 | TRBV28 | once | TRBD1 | CASIPGQGADNSGNTIYF | TGTGCCAGCATTCCCGGGCAGGGGGCAGATAACTCTGGAAACACCATATATTTT
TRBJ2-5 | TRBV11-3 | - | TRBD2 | CASSFQGGQETQYF | TGTGCCAGCAGCTTTCAGGGAGGGCAAGAGACCCAGTACTTC
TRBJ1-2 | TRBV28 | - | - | CASKERAANGYTF | TGTGCCAGCAAAGAAAGAGCTGCAAATGGCTACACCTTC
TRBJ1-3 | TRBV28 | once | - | CASIHRGGGGNTIYF | TGTGCCAGCATTCATCGGGGGGGAGGTGGAAACACCATATATTTT
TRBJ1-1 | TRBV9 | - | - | CASSTRQMGTEAFF | TGTGCCAGCAGCACCCGACAGATGGGCACTGAAGCTTTCTTT
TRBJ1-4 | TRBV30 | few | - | CAWRRQGGEKLFF | TGTGCCTGGAGGCGTCAGGGAGGTGAAAAACTGTTTTTT
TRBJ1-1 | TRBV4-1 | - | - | CASSQDWQGENAEAFF | TGCGCCAGCAGCCAAGATTGGCAGGGCGAGAACGCTGAAGCTTTCTTT
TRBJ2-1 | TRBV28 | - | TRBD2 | CASSSLGLAVNNEQFF | TGTGCCAGCAGTTCTCTTGGACTAGCGGTGAACAATGAGCAGTTCTTC
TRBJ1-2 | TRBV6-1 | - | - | CASSDYRNYGYTF | TGTGCCAGCAGTGATTACAGGAACTATGGCTACACCTTC
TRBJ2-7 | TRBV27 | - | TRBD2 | CASSLHRDYTYEQYF | TGTGCCAGCAGTTTGCACCGGGACTACACCTACGAGCAGTACTTC
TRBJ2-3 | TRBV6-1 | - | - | CASTLLGQRKDTQYF | TGTGCCAGCACCTTACTAGGACAGAGAAAAGATACGCAGTATTTT